Below are 32 T cell receptor beta chains sequenced from a single sample in a study of T cell changes during pregnancy in multiple sclerosis. Profiling relied on immunoSEQ multiplex PCR, and the TCRdb table lists in-frame clones only, not all of them. Among about 20,000 clones, roughly 84% were seen once, and the ten largest hold over 9%. The sample in question was CD8+ T cells from peripheral blood mononuclear cells, obtained after pregnancy. The origin of the receptors is a female donor with multiple sclerosis, enrolled in a pregnancy study.

This clone occurred once. This chain connects TRBV7-9 to TRBJ2-1; 11 bases are a match to TRBD2. Looked up from germline, CDR1 is SEHNR and CDR2 is FQNEAQ (reference sequence). The CDR3 is 19 residues long. Trimming cost V 5 bases and J 2 bases; bases outside gene matches: 14. This chain's CDR3 is CASSPWGSGGAEAYNEQFF. The CDR3 DNA is TGTGCCAGCAGCCCTTGGGGTAGCGGGGGGGCCGAGGCCTACAATGAGCAGTTCTTC.

This chain connects TRBV15 to TRBJ1-1; the match to TRBD1 covers 9 bases. The CDR3 is 16 amino acids. CDR1 and CDR2 (germline): LNHNV, YYDKDF (reference sequence). V was clipped by 5 bases and J by 3 bases; unmatched bases: 10. CDR3 sequence reads: CATSGDRGVLDTEAFF. The CDR3 DNA reads as TGTGCCACCAGCGGCGACAGGGGGGTTTTGGACACTGAAGCTTTCTTT.

The rearrangement joins TRBV6-5 to TRBJ1-1; TRBD1 matches 9 bases. V dropped 5 bases and J dropped 4; count of bases not matched to a gene: 5. Germline CDR1 reads MNHEY; CDR2 reads SVGAGI. CDR3 length: 14 residues. The CDR3 bases are TGTGCCAGCAGTAATACAGGGGGCGGCACTGAAGCTTTCTTT. It is translated as CASSNTGGGTEAFF.

This sequence joins TRBV7-9 and TRBJ1-5, with D perhaps TRBD1 (6 bases). V was shortened by 5 bases and J by 2 bases, with 13 bases between the two germline ends. Germline CDR1 is SEHNR and CDR2 is FQNEAQ (reference sequence). The CDR3 length is 15 residues. CDR3: CASSNTGFGNQPQHF. The CDR3, as DNA: TGTGCCAGCAGCAACACAGGGTTCGGCAATCAGCCCCAGCATTTT. The complete variable domain, with remaining parts taken from reference TRBV7-9 and TRBJ1-5, reads DTGVSQNPRHKITKRGQNVTFRCDPISEHNRLYWYRQTLGQGPEFLTYFQNEAQLEKSRLLSDRFSAERPKGSFSTLEIQRTEQGDSAMYLCASSNTGFGNQPQHFGDGTRLSIL.

CDR3 coding DNA: TGTGCCAGCAGTCTAGCGGGATCCACCTACAATGAGCAGTTCTTC. It codes for CASSLAGSTYNEQFF. The gene calls are TRBV27 and TRBJ2-1; 9 bases fit TRBD2. V was pared by 5 bases and J by 2 bases, with 4 bases of the junction left unmatched. Germline V gene lookup returns CDR1 MNHEY and CDR2 SMNVEV (reference sequence). This CDR3 spans 15 amino acids.

Only one count was recorded for this clone. V gene TRBV6-4 combines with J gene TRBJ2-1; D not certain. V gave up 3 bases and J gave up 3 bases, with 15 bases separating them. This CDR3 is built from 16 residues. CDR1 is MRHNA and CDR2 is SNTAGT in the germline V gene. In DNA, the CDR3 is TGTGCCAGCAGTGATCTTTCATGGGCGATCTACAATGAGCAGTTCTTC. This sequence encodes CASSDLSWAIYNEQFF.

This clone came up once. J is TRBJ2-3 and V is TRBV2; 11 nucleotides line up with TRBD1. This CDR3 is 14 amino acids long. The J segment lost 5 bases and the V segment lost 8 bases, leaving 6 bases of the junction unmatched. CDR1 SNHLY and CDR2 FYNNEI come from the germline V gene. The CDR3 DNA reads as TGTGCCAGCGCGGGACAGGGGGTTGGAGATACGCAGTATTTT. Amino acid sequence: CASAGQGVGDTQYF.

The gene calls are TRBV5-1 and TRBJ1-5; TRBD1 agrees at 8 bases. In germline, CDR1 is SGHRS, CDR2 YFSETQ. There are 13 residues in the CDR3. V trimming: 5 bases; J trimming: 6 bases; junction bases outside the gene matches: 4. The CDR3, as DNA: TGCGCCAGCAGTTACAGGGGGTCTCAGCCCCAGCATTTT. This translates into CASSYRGSQPQHF.

This chain uses TRBV9 with TRBJ2-1, with TRBD2 as a possible D gene (6 bases). V was pared by 3 bases and J by 7 bases, with 8 bases between. The CDR3 runs to 12 residues. Germline V gives CDR1 SGDLS, CDR2 YYNGEE. As DNA, the CDR3 is TGTGCCAGCAGCGGCCGGGGGAATGAGCAGTTCTTC. It yields the protein CASSGRGNEQFF.

The chain is built from TRBV18 and TRBJ2-1; 13 bases are shared with TRBD2. Trimming took 2 bases from V and 8 from J; bases not matched to a gene: 3. This CDR3 region has 15 residues. The germline V gene has CDR1 KGHSH and CDR2 LQKENI. CDR3 DNA: TGTGCCAGCTCACCAACCGGACTAGCGGGAGATGAGCAGTTCTTC. Protein: CASSPTGLAGDEQFF.

This chain uses TRBV6-5 with TRBJ1-1; 7 bases agree with TRBD1. The germline CDR1 and CDR2 sequences are MNHEY and SVGAGI. Trimming took 0 bases from V and 4 from J; bases not matched to a gene: 8. This CDR3 has 16 amino acids. In DNA form, the CDR3 reads TGTGCCAGCAGTTACTCGTCGACAGGGATTGGCACTGAAGCTTTCTTT. It specifies CASSYSSTGIGTEAFF.

The chain is built from TRBV5-1 and TRBJ2-1; 12 bases fit TRBD2. CDR3 size: 16 residues. With V trimmed by 0 bases and J by 8 bases, 6 bases remained unmatched. Germline CDR1 is SGHRS and CDR2 is YFSETQ. The CDR3 sequence: CASSLATTSGSDEQFF. In nucleotides, the CDR3 is TGCGCCAGCAGCTTGGCTACGACTAGCGGGAGTGATGAGCAGTTCTTC.

The chain is built from TRBV7-8 and TRBJ2-1, with D perhaps matching TRBD2 (5 bases). Germline assignment: CDR1 SGHVS and CDR2 FQNEAQ. V gave up 0 bases and J gave up 4 bases, with 16 bases separating them. This CDR3 comprises 17 residues. In DNA, the CDR3 is TGTGCCAGCAGCTTAGCGTTGGGAGCGGCCAAGTACAATGAGCAGTTCTTC. Its translation is CASSLALGAAKYNEQFF.

The chain links TRBV15 to TRBJ1-4, with 11 bases that match TRBD1. The CDR3 length is 15 residues. Germline loops: CDR1 LNHNV, CDR2 YYDKDF (reference sequence). Germline trimming cut 4 bases from V and 7 bases from J; bases unmatched to any gene: 5. For the CDR3, the DNA is TGTGCCACCAGCAACGGACAGGGGGCGAGTGAAAAACTGTTTTTT. As protein: CATSNGQGASEKLFF.

The chain uses TRBV28 and TRBJ1-2; the D gene is possibly TRBD1 (5 bases). V was clipped by 5 bases and J by 7 bases, with 14 bases between them. The CDR3 runs 13 residues. Germline V lookup: CDR1 MDHEN, CDR2 SYDVKM. Here the CDR3 reads CASSRPGKGGYTF. The CDR3 DNA reads TGTGCCAGCAGTCGTCCAGGGAAAGGTGGCTACACCTTC.

The V and J genes are TRBV6-1 and TRBJ2-3; possible D gene TRBD2, 6 bases. Between the trimmed V and J ends, which lost 4 bases and 2 bases, there was a span of 13 bases. The CDR3 loop spans 15 amino acids. Germline assignment: CDR1 MNHNS and CDR2 SASEGT. In DNA, the CDR3 is TGTGCCAGCAGTGGGGGCGGGGCGCACACAGATACGCAGTATTTT. It encodes CASSGGGAHTDTQYF.

This chain links TRBV5-4 with TRBJ2-7, with 11 positions matching TRBD2. Germline values: CDR1 SGHNT, CDR2 YYREEE (reference sequence). This CDR3 has 13 residues. The V and J ends lost 4 bases and 7 bases, in that order; junction bases with no gene match: 4. The CDR3 sequence: CASSPGLAAEQYF. The CDR3 DNA is TGTGCCAGCAGCCCGGGACTAGCGGCTGAGCAGTACTTC.

This clone is a singleton in its sample. This chain connects TRBV6-1 to TRBJ2-2; 9 bases match TRBD2. The CDR3 is 15 residues long. Trimming took 5 bases from V and 3 from J; bases not matched to a gene: 4. Per germline, CDR1 MNHNS and CDR2 SASEGT. The CDR3 loop is CASSIAGADTGELFF. For the CDR3, the DNA is TGTGCCAGCAGTATAGCGGGAGCGGACACCGGGGAGCTGTTTTTT.

The V call is TRBV5-6, the J call TRBJ2-1; weak D call: TRBD2 (7 bases). This CDR3 has 13 residues. V was trimmed by 5 bases and J by 7 bases, leaving 13 bases between them. Looked up from germline, CDR1 is SGHDT and CDR2 is YYEEEE. The CDR3 coding sequence is TGTGCCAGCAGAGTTGGGGGGGCAAATGAGCAGTTCTTC. It codes for CASRVGGANEQFF.

The chain joins TRBV18 to TRBJ1-2; TRBD1 agrees at 7 bases. Germline assignment: CDR1 KGHSH and CDR2 LQKENI. The V segment lost 3 bases and the J segment 8 bases; nucleotides outside the gene matches: 12. CDR3 length equals 15 residues. The CDR3 sequence: CASSPGWDSPRGYTF. CDR3 nucleotides: TGTGCCAGCTCACCGGGATGGGACAGTCCCCGGGGCTACACCTTC.

V gene TRBV4-1 combines with J gene TRBJ2-7, with D tentatively TRBD2 (5 bases). Trimming pared 0 bases from V and 2 bases from J, leaving 11 bases between. The CDR3 has 15 amino acids. From germline, CDR1 is MGHRA and CDR2 YSYEKL. The CDR3 here is CASSQEGGLPYEQYF. The DNA of the CDR3 is TGCGCCAGCAGCCAAGAGGGCGGGCTCCCCTACGAGCAGTACTTC.

The chain has TRBV27 and TRBJ1-5, with 8 bases that match TRBD1. Germline assignment: CDR1 MNHEY and CDR2 SMNVEV (reference sequence). With V trimmed by 5 bases and J by 6 bases, 6 bases remained unmatched. The CDR3 is made up of 14 amino acids. CDR3 residues: CASSLTGVGQPQHF. DNA of the CDR3: TGTGCCAGCAGTCTGACAGGGGTGGGTCAGCCCCAGCATTTT.

This chain uses TRBV28 with TRBJ1-4; possibly TRBD1 for D (5 bases). This CDR3 is 15 amino acids long. In germline, CDR1 is MDHEN, CDR2 SYDVKM. Trimming removed 5 bases from V and 0 bases from J, with 10 bases in between. For the CDR3, the DNA is TGTGCCAGCAGTACCGACAGCCCAACTAATGAAAAACTGTTTTTT. This codes for CASSTDSPTNEKLFF.

The V gene is TRBV7-8, the J gene TRBJ2-7, with TRBD1 identical over 10 bases. Germline V CDR1 and CDR2: SGHVS, FQNEAQ. This CDR3 is built from 16 residues. J lost 2 bases, V lost 5 bases, and 9 bases had no gene match. The CDR3 DNA sequence: TGTGCCAGCAGCCCCTTACCCGGGACAGGGGCCTACGAGCAGTACTTC. Encoded protein: CASSPLPGTGAYEQYF.

The chain couples TRBV27 to TRBJ2-7; possible D gene TRBD2, 6 bases. The germline gives CDR1 MNHEY, CDR2 SMNVEV (reference sequence). This CDR3 is built from 13 residues. The V end was cut by 4 bases, the J end by 7 bases, with 14 bases between. This chain's CDR3 is CASSSGGPGEQYF. CDR3 nucleotides: TGTGCCAGCAGTTCCGGAGGGCCGGGTGAGCAGTACTTC.

Relative to its sample, this clone is medium-sized. Other DNA sequences in the same sample also yield this CDR3. The gene calls are TRBV6-1 and TRBJ2-7; the D gene is possibly TRBD1 (5 bases). The CDR3 has 15 amino acids. V gave up 0 bases and J gave up 0 bases, with 9 bases separating them. Per the germline V gene, CDR1 is MNHNS and CDR2 is SASEGT. CDR3 residues: CASSEAQGSSYEQYF. CDR3 coding DNA: TGTGCCAGCAGTGAAGCGCAGGGCAGCTCCTACGAGCAGTACTTC.

The rearrangement uses TRBV2 and TRBJ1-1; a possible D gene is TRBD1 (6 bases). This CDR3 contains 13 residues. The ends were cut back, 6 bases at V and 4 bases at J, with 12 bases in the middle. Germline CDR1 SNHLY, CDR2 FYNNEI. CDR3 residues: CASSPGQSTEAFF. The CDR3 coding sequence is TGTGCCAGCAGCCCGGGACAATCCACTGAAGCTTTCTTT.

The V call is TRBV6-1, the J call TRBJ1-3; 8 bases line up with TRBD1. V was pared by 7 bases and J by 0 bases, with 5 bases of the junction left unmatched. Germline V gives CDR1 MNHNS, CDR2 SASEGT. This CDR3 is 15 amino acids long. The CDR3 loop reads CASNGQGDSGNTIYF. CDR3 DNA sequence: TGTGCCAGCAACGGACAGGGCGACTCTGGAAACACCATATATTTT.

The chain links TRBV4-1 to TRBJ2-1; 8 positions match TRBD2. V dropped 0 bases and J dropped 8; count of bases not matched to a gene: 6. Germline V gene lookup returns CDR1 MGHRA and CDR2 YSYEKL. This CDR3 region has 15 residues. DNA for the CDR3: TGCGCCAGCAGCCAAGAGTCGGGAGGGCCCGATGAGCAGTTCTTC. It yields the protein CASSQESGGPDEQFF.

The chain joins TRBV5-4 to TRBJ2-3, with D maybe TRBD2 (5 bases). The CDR3 consists of 13 residues. Per germline, CDR1 SGHNT and CDR2 YYREEE (reference sequence). V was cut by 4 bases and J by 6 bases, with 12 bases left in between. CDR3 nucleotides: TGTGCCAGCAGCCCCGGAGGCCGCGATACGCAGTATTTT. Translating gives CASSPGGRDTQYF.

The chain uses TRBV11-3 and TRBJ2-7, with D uncertain. This CDR3 spans 13 amino acids. V was trimmed by 5 bases and J by 5 bases, leaving 13 bases between them. The germline V gene has CDR1 SGHNT and CDR2 YENEEA. CDR3 loop: CASSLYRLDEQYF. The CDR3 DNA is TGTGCCAGCAGCCTATACCGCCTTGACGAGCAGTACTTC.

V gene TRBV6-5 combines with J gene TRBJ2-7; tentative D call: TRBD1 (5 bases). Trimming took off 5 bases at V and 3 bases at J, with 8 bases between the two ends. This CDR3 comprises 12 residues. Germline assignment: CDR1 MNHEY and CDR2 SVGAGI. The CDR3 loop reads CASSLDSYEQYF. In nucleotides, the CDR3 is TGTGCCAGCAGTCTAGACAGCTACGAGCAGTACTTC.